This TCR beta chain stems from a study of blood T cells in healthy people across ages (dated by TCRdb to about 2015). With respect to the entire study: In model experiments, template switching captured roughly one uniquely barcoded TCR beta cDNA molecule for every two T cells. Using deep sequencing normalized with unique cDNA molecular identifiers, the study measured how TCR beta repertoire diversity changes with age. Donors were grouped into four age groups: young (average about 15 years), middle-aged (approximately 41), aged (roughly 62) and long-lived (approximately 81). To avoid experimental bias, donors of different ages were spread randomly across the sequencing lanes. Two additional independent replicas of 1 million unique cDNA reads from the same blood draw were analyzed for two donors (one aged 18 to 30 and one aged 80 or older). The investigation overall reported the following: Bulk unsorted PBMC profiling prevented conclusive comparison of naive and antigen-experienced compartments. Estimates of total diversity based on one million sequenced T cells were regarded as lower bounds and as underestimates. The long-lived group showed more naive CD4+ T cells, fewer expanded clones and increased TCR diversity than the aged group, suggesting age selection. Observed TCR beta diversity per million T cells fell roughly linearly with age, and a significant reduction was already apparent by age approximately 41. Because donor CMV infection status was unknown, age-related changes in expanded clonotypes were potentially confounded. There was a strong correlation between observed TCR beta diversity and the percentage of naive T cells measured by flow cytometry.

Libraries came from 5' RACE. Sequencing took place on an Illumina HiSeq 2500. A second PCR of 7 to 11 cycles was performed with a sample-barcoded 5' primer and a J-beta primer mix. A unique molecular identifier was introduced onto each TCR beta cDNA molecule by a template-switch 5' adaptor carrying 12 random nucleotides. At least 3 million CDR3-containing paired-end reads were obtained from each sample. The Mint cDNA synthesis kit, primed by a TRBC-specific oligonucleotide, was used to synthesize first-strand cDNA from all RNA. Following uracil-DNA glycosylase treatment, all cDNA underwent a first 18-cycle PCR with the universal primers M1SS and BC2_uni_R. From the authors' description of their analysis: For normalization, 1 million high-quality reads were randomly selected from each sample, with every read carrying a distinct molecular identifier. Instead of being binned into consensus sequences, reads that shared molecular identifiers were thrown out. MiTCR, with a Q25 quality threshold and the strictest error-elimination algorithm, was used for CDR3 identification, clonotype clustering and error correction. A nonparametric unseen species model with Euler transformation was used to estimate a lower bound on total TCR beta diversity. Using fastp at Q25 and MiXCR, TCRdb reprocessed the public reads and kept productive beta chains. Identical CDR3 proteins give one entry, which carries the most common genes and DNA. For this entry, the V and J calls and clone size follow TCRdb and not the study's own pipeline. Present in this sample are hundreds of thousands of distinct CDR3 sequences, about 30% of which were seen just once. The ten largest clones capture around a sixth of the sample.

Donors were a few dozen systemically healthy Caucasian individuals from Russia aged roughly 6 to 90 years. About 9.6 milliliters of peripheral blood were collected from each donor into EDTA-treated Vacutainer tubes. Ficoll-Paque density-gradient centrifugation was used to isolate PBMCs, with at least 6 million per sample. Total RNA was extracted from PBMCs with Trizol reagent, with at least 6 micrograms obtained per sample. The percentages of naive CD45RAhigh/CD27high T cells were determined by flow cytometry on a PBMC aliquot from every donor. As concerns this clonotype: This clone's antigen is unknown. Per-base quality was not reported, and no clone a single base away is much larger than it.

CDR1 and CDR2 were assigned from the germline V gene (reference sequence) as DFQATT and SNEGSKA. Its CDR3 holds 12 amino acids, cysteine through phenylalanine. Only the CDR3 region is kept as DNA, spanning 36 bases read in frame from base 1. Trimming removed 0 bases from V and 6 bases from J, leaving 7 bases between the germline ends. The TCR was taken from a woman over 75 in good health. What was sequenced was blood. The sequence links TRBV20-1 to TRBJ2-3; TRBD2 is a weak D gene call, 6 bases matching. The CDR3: CSARDGGDTQYF. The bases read TGCAGTGCTAGAGACGGAGGGGATACGCAGTATTTT.